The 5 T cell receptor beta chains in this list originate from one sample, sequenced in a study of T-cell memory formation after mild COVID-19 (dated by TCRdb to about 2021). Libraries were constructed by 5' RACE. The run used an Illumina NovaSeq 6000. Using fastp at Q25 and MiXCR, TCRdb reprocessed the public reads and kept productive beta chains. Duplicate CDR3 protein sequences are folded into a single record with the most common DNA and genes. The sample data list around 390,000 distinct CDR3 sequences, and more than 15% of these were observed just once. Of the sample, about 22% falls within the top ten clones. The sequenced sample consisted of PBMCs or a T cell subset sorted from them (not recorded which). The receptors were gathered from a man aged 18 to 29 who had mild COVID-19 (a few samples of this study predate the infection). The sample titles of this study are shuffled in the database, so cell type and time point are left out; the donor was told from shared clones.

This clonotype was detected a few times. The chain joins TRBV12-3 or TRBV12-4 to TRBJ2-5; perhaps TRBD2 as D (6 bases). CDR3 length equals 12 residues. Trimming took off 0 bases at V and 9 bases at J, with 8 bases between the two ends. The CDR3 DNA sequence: TGTGCCAGCAGTTTAGCGCGCGGGGCCCAGTACTTC. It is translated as CASSLARGAQYF.

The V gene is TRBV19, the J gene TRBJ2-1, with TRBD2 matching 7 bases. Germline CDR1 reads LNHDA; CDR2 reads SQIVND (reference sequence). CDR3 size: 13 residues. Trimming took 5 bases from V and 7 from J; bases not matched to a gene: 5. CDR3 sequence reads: CASSVGGRNEQFF. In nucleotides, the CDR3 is TGTGCCAGTAGTGTGGGGGGGAGGAATGAGCAGTTCTTC.

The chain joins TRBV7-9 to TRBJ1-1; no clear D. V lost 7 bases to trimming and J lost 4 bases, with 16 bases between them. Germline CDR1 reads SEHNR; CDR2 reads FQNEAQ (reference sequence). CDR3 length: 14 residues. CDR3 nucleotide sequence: TGTGCCAGCACCGGAAGGGTTAGCGGCACTGAAGCTTTCTTT. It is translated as CASTGRVSGTEAFF.

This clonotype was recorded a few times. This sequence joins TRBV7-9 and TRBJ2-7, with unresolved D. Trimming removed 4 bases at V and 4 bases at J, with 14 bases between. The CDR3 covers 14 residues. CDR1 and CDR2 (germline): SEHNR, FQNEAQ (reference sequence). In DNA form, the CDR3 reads TGTGCCAGCAGCTCACCCAGCAAAGTATACGAGCAGTACTTC. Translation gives CASSSPSKVYEQYF.

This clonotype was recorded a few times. This CDR3 is CASSFSRTSGGVTDTQYF. Written as DNA, the CDR3 is TGTGCCAGCAGTTTCTCTCGGACTAGCGGGGGAGTCACAGATACGCAGTATTTT. V is TRBV28 and J is TRBJ2-3; 13 bases are a match to TRBD2. After removal of 3 bases from V and 2 bases from J, the junction contained 8 bases not matched to a gene. The CDR3 is made up of 18 amino acids. In germline, CDR1 is MDHEN, CDR2 SYDVKM.